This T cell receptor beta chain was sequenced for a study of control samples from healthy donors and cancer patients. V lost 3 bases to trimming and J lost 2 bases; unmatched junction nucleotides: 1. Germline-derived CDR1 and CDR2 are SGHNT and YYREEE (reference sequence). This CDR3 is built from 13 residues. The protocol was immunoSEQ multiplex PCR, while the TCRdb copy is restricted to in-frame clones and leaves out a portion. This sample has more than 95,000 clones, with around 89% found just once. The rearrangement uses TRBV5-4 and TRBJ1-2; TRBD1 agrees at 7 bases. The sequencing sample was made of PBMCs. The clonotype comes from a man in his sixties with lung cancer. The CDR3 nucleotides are TGTGCCAGCAGCTGGGGACAGAACTATGGCTACACCTTC. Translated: CASSWGQNYGYTF.